These 27 T cell receptor beta chains share one sample of origin, sequenced in a study of blood T cell repertoires in COVID-19. Profiling relied on immunoSEQ multiplex PCR, and the TCRdb table lists in-frame clones only, not all of them. The table lists about 430,000 clones, about 90% of them singletons. Sequencing was performed on peripheral blood. These receptors all stem from a young man with COVID-19, enrolled during active disease.

This chain joins TRBV6-5 and TRBJ2-1, with 8 bases identical to TRBD1. V was pared by 8 bases and J by 4 bases, with 7 bases of the junction left unmatched. CDR1 is MNHEY and CDR2 is SVGAGI in the germline V gene. The CDR3 contains 14 residues. The CDR3 DNA is TGTGCCAGCGGGGACAGGAGACTATACAATGAGCAGTTCTTC. Its translation: CASGDRRLYNEQFF.

The chain has TRBV11-2 and TRBJ2-1, with 11 bases identical to TRBD2. The length of the CDR3 is 18 residues. J was trimmed by 0 bases and V by 1 base; bases with no gene match: 5. Germline CDR1 is SGHAT and CDR2 is FQNNGV. CDR3 in DNA: TGTGCCAGCAGCTTAGTCTCTAGCGGGGGGAGCTCCTACAATGAGCAGTTCTTC. Translating it yields CASSLVSSGGSSYNEQFF.

The rearrangement links TRBV9 to TRBJ2-5, with 8 bases fitting TRBD1. Germline CDR1 SGDLS, CDR2 YYNGEE. The CDR3 has 16 residues. The ends lost 4 bases at V and 2 bases at J; junction bases unmatched: 10. CDR3 region: CASSQGARSRQETQYF. CDR3 bases: TGTGCCAGCAGCCAGGGGGCCCGGAGCAGGCAAGAGACCCAGTACTTC.

The chain is built from TRBV15 and TRBJ1-2; D might be TRBD1 (5 bases). The CDR3 is made up of 16 amino acids. V gave up 0 bases and J gave up 7 bases, with 18 bases separating them. Germline V gene lookup returns CDR1 LNHNV and CDR2 YYDKDF (reference sequence). The CDR3 is CATSRDPREGRGGYTF. The CDR3 DNA sequence: TGTGCCACCAGCAGAGATCCCCGGGAGGGGAGGGGTGGCTACACCTTC.

The CDR3 loop reads CATSDRRTAPDTQYF. In nucleotides, the CDR3 is TGTGCCACCAGTGATCGCAGGACAGCGCCAGATACGCAGTATTTT. The chain recombines TRBV24-1 with TRBJ2-3, with a weak D call TRBD1 (6 bases). Trimming cost V 3 bases and J 4 bases, with 13 bases left between them. Germline V lookup: CDR1 KGHDR, CDR2 SFDVKD. The CDR3 runs to 15 residues.

The gene calls are TRBV2 and TRBJ1-5; possibly TRBD1 for D (6 bases). This CDR3 has 14 amino acids. Germline V gene data show CDR1 as SNHLY and CDR2 as FYNNEI. Trimming removed 6 bases from V and 2 bases from J, with 11 bases in between. The CDR3 region is CASSQGYGNQPQHF. The CDR3 nucleotides are TGTGCCAGCAGCCAGGGGTATGGCAATCAGCCCCAGCATTTT.

The chain links TRBV6-4 to TRBJ1-4; D unresolved. Germline loops: CDR1 MRHNA, CDR2 SNTAGT. The V and J ends lost 0 bases and 14 bases respectively, with 13 bases between them. This CDR3 is built from 13 residues. The CDR3 loop is CASSDSNTGLLFF. In nucleotides, the CDR3 is TGTGCCAGCAGTGACTCTAATACCGGACTGCTGTTTTTT.

The chain recombines TRBV7-9 with TRBJ1-2, with 10 nucleotides matching TRBD1. The CDR3 extends over 16 amino acids. Losses at the gene ends were 5 bases for V and 3 bases for J; bases not matched to a gene: 9. The germline V gene encodes CDR1 SEHNR and CDR2 FQNEAQ (reference sequence). The CDR3 nucleotides read TGTGCCAGCAGCCGGGGGACAGGGGCAGCCCACTATGGCTACACCTTC. Protein: CASSRGTGAAHYGYTF.

The V call is TRBV7-6, the J call TRBJ2-2; D is perhaps TRBD1 (5 bases). The CDR3 is 16 amino acids. In germline, CDR1 is SGHVS, CDR2 FNYEAQ. With 1 base removed from V and 2 bases from J, the gap between germline ends came to 11 bases. CDR3 protein: CASSLVPQGNTGELFF. In DNA, the CDR3 is TGTGCCAGCAGCTTAGTACCCCAGGGAAACACCGGGGAGCTGTTTTTT.

The CDR3 region has the DNA TGTGCCAGCGTCGGACTAGCGGGAGGTTCCGGGGAGCTGTTTTTT. It encodes CASVGLAGGSGELFF. The V call is TRBV6-6, the J call TRBJ2-2; 14 nucleotides agree with TRBD2. Germline V lookup: CDR1 MNHNY, CDR2 SVGAGI (reference sequence). CDR3 length: 15 amino acids. V lost 8 bases and J lost 6; bases outside the gene matches: 5.

This sequence joins TRBV3-1 (or the pseudogene TRBV3-2) and TRBJ2-6, with a weak D call TRBD1 (7 bases). The CDR3 spans 16 residues. The germline gives CDR1 LGHDT, CDR2 YNNKEL (reference sequence). V was shortened by 0 bases and J by 9 bases, with 15 bases between the two germline ends. CDR3 sequence (DNA): TGTGCCAGCAGCCAAGATGTGACAGGGAGGTTCAACGTCCTGACTTTC. This sequence encodes CASSQDVTGRFNVLTF.

This sequence joins TRBV5-4 and TRBJ1-2; possible D gene TRBD1, 5 bases. Germline V gene lookup returns CDR1 SGHNT and CDR2 YYREEE (reference sequence). This CDR3 has 13 residues. V lost 3 bases and J lost 8, with 14 bases in between. CDR3 sequence reads: CASSYSGIWGYTF. DNA for the CDR3: TGTGCCAGCAGCTATTCAGGGATTTGGGGCTACACCTTC.

This sequence joins TRBV14 and TRBJ2-1; the match to TRBD2 covers 9 bases. The germline V gene has CDR1 SGHDN and CDR2 FVKESK. V shed 3 bases and J 6 bases; nucleotides not matched to a gene: 12. This CDR3 spans 17 amino acids. CDR3 residues: CASSHTKRGLAINEQFF. CDR3 nucleotide sequence: TGTGCCAGCAGCCACACAAAAAGAGGACTAGCGATCAATGAGCAGTTCTTC.

The chain has TRBV5-6 and TRBJ2-3, with TRBD1 matching 7 bases. V dropped 4 bases and J dropped 0; count of bases not matched to a gene: 5. This CDR3 has 15 amino acids. Looked up from germline, CDR1 is SGHDT and CDR2 is YYEEEE. The CDR3 region is CASSEPGQSTDTQYF. CDR3 sequence (DNA): TGTGCCAGCAGCGAGCCGGGACAGAGCACAGATACGCAGTATTTT.

The chain recombines TRBV4-1 with TRBJ2-5, with 10 bases aligning to TRBD1. The CDR3 is 17 amino acids. Germline trimming cut 1 base from V and 6 bases from J; bases unmatched to any gene: 11. Per the germline V gene, CDR1 is MGHRA and CDR2 is YSYEKL. As DNA, the CDR3 is TGCGCCAGCAGCCAAGGCCCCCGGACAGGGGGAAGGAAGACCCAGTACTTC. Translating gives CASSQGPRTGGRKTQYF.

This clone was counted once. V is TRBV5-1 and J is TRBJ2-7; no definite D call. V lost 4 bases to trimming and J lost 3 bases, with 17 bases between them. The CDR3 is made up of 15 amino acids. Per the germline V gene, CDR1 is SGHRS and CDR2 is YFSETQ. The CDR3 spells CASSPESDTFYEQYF. CDR3 coding DNA: TGCGCCAGCAGCCCTGAGAGTGACACTTTCTACGAGCAGTACTTC. Variable domain in full (rest from reference TRBV5-1 and TRBJ2-7): KAGVTQTPRYLIKTRGQQVTLSCSPISGHRSVSWYQQTPGQGLQFLFEYFSETQRNKGNFPGRFSGRQFSNSRSEMNVSTLELGDSALYLCASSPESDTFYEQYFGPGTRLTVT.

This clone has a single count. The rearrangement uses TRBV7-8 and TRBJ1-4; D ambiguous. The ends were cut back, 5 bases at V and 2 bases at J, with 15 bases in the middle. Per germline, CDR1 SGHVS and CDR2 FQNEAQ. CDR3 length equals 16 residues. The CDR3 DNA is TGTGCCAGCAGCACGTTGCCTCGGGAGACTAATGAAAAACTGTTTTTT. Encoded protein: CASSTLPRETNEKLFF.

Concerning this clone itself: Relative to the germline gene, one junction end is altered; a read error may explain this. V is TRBV11-3 and J is TRBJ2-5, with TRBD2 matching 9 bases. CDR3 size: 15 residues. The V gene's germline CDR1 is SGHNT and CDR2 YENEEA. The DNA of the CDR3 is TGTGCCAGCAGCTTAGCAGAGACTAGCGGAGACCGGGTGCACTTC. Amino acid sequence: CASSLAETSGDRVHF.

The V call is TRBV10-3, the J call TRBJ1-5; 8 nucleotides align to TRBD1. The length of the CDR3 is 19 residues. Germline lookup yields CDR1 ENHRY and CDR2 SYGVKD. V gave up 4 bases and J gave up 6 bases; unmatched junction bases: 20. The CDR3, as DNA: TGTGCCATCAGTGCCCTAAACAGGACAGGGAAGGGAATAGGTCAGCCCCAGCATTTT. It codes for CAISALNRTGKGIGQPQHF.

This clone was observed a single time. This rearrangement joins TRBV6-7 to TRBJ2-7; D gene unclear. TRBV6-7 is an ORF; its function is uncertain. The CDR3 runs to 14 residues. Trimming shortened V by 11 bases and J by 0 bases, and 17 bases separated the two germline ends. CDR3 in DNA: TGTGCCGCCAAGAGGCGATCCCTCTCCTACGAGCAGTACTTC. This translates into CAAKRRSLSYEQYF.

The J gene is TRBJ2-1, the V gene TRBV24-1; the D is unclear. The germline CDR1 and CDR2 sequences are KGHDR and SFDVKD. This CDR3 is 15 amino acids long. Trimming stripped 4 bases from V and 6 bases from J, with 15 bases between. CDR3 loop: CATSDTGLTGNEQFF. The CDR3 nucleotides are TGTGCCACCAGTGACACTGGCCTGACTGGCAATGAGCAGTTCTTC.

The chain is built from TRBV19 and TRBJ1-5; D is perhaps TRBD1 (6 bases). The CDR3 has 15 residues. Germline CDR1 LNHDA, CDR2 SQIVND (reference sequence). V was trimmed by 3 bases and J by 0 bases, leaving 9 bases between them. The CDR3 coding sequence is TGTGCCAGTAGTATCCTAGGGGGTAGCAATCAGCCCCAGCATTTT. This gives the protein CASSILGGSNQPQHF.

The chain has TRBV5-6 and TRBJ1-2; 8 nucleotides match TRBD1. CDR1 and CDR2 (germline): SGHDT, YYEEEE. The CDR3 is 16 amino acids. V dropped 4 bases and J dropped 6; count of bases not matched to a gene: 14. The CDR3 reads CASSLRQGARVDGYTF. The CDR3 region has the DNA TGTGCCAGCAGCCTACGTCAGGGGGCGAGGGTGGATGGCTACACCTTC.

This chain links TRBV6-5 with TRBJ2-3; 10 bases align to TRBD1. V was clipped by 6 bases and J by 4 bases; unmatched bases: 7. The CDR3 runs to 15 residues. Per the germline V gene, CDR1 is MNHEY and CDR2 is SVGAGI. The CDR3 loop is CASRRTGGNADTQYF. The DNA for the CDR3 is TGTGCCAGCAGGCGGACAGGGGGGAACGCAGATACGCAGTATTTT.

CDR3 DNA: TGTGCCAGTAGTTTTGGAGGGTCGAACACTGAAGCTTTCTTT. Translating gives CASSFGGSNTEAFF. The chain recombines TRBV19 with TRBJ1-1, with no clear D. Per the germline V gene, CDR1 is LNHDA and CDR2 is SQIVND (reference sequence). This CDR3 spans 14 amino acids. V was pared by 5 bases and J by 1 base, with 11 bases between.

The J gene is TRBJ2-5, the V gene TRBV6-5; 9 nucleotides match TRBD1. The CDR3 runs to 14 residues. Germline CDR1 is MNHEY and CDR2 is SVGAGI. J was trimmed by 7 bases and V by 6 bases; bases with no gene match: 9. CDR3: CASSSRRTGVTQYF. The CDR3 coding sequence is TGTGCCAGCAGCAGTCGTCGGACAGGGGTGACCCAGTACTTC.

This clone was seen only a few times. The V gene is TRBV9, the J gene TRBJ2-1, with D possibly matching TRBD2 (6 bases). V was pared by 3 bases and J by 10 bases, with 11 bases between. CDR1 is SGDLS, CDR2 YYNGEE, per germline. The CDR3 covers 12 residues. CDR3 loop: CASSGVSGEQFF. The CDR3 DNA is TGTGCCAGCAGCGGTGTGAGCGGGGAGCAGTTCTTC.